This entry lists 18 T cell receptor beta chains sequenced from one sample in a study of CD8+ T cells in alopecia areata. cDNA reverse transcribed from extracted RNA served as the sequencing template. Clones were read by immunoSEQ multiplex PCR, and TCRdb kept only the in-frame ones, dropping some. The sample lists 80,000 to 95,000 clones, roughly two fifths seen once, with more than 15% in the top ten. The sample's treatment: oral pan-JAK inhibitor, 5-10 mg twice daily. The starting material was CD8+ T cells sorted from blood, obtained at week 24, from a patient treated with tofacitinib. These receptors were taken from a human donor with alopecia areata.

The rearrangement links TRBV27 to TRBJ2-1; the D is unclear. V lost 6 bases to trimming and J lost 7 bases, with 16 bases between them. The CDR3 sequence is 14 residues long. CDR1 is MNHEY and CDR2 is SMNVEV in the germline V gene (reference sequence). CDR3 DNA sequence: TGTGCCAGCAGCTTTGGAGCCCCTTGGAATGAGCAGTTCTTC. Translated: CASSFGAPWNEQFF.

This clone has more than one count but fewer than ten. The CDR3 coding sequence is TGTGCCAGCAGCGTAGTGGACGGGACAGCTCAAGAGACCCAGTACTTC. Translated: CASSVVDGTAQETQYF. V usage is TRBV9 and J usage is TRBJ2-5, with TRBD1 identical over 7 bases. Losses at the gene ends were 0 bases for V and 2 bases for J; bases not matched to a gene: 7. CDR1 and CDR2 (germline): SGDLS, YYNGEE. The CDR3 sequence is 16 residues long.

This clone is deemed medium-sized. V gene TRBV5-8 combines with J gene TRBJ1-4; no firm D call. Germline CDR1 and CDR2: SGHTS and YDEGEE. The CDR3 runs 18 residues. V lost 0 bases and J lost 3, with 18 bases in between. CDR3 amino acids: CASSLGLGPRQPNEKLFF. CDR3 sequence (DNA): TGTGCCAGCAGCTTGGGTCTCGGTCCCCGGCAGCCTAATGAAAAACTGTTTTTT.

The gene calls are TRBV5-1 and TRBJ2-5, with a possible D match to TRBD1 (6 bases). The germline V gene has CDR1 SGHRS and CDR2 YFSETQ. V shed 0 bases and J shed 4 bases, with 13 bases lying between them. CDR3 length: 15 amino acids. CDR3 protein: CASSLGQASLETQYF. In DNA, the CDR3 is TGCGCCAGCAGCTTGGGACAGGCCTCTTTAGAGACCCAGTACTTC.

CDR3 region: CASSQELTSGSDEQYF. The CDR3 DNA reads as TGCGCCAGCAGCCAAGAATTGACTAGCGGGAGCGACGAGCAGTACTTC. This chain joins TRBV4-1 and TRBJ2-7; 12 bases align to TRBD2. V trimming: 0 bases; J trimming: 5 bases; junction bases outside the gene matches: 5. The length of the CDR3 is 16 residues. The germline V gene has CDR1 MGHRA and CDR2 YSYEKL.

This clone is classed as medium-sized (0.01 to 0.1%). The chain carries TRBV7-6 and TRBJ1-2; TRBD1 agrees at 8 bases. Germline CDR1 SGHVS, CDR2 FNYEAQ. The ends lost 4 bases at V and 1 base at J; junction bases unmatched: 5. The CDR3 spans 15 residues. The CDR3 loop reads CASSSSTGVNYGYTF. CDR3 bases: TGTGCCAGCAGCTCCTCGACAGGGGTTAACTATGGCTACACCTTC. Looking up the rest from reference TRBV7-6 and TRBJ1-2 gives the full variable domain: GAGVSQSPRYKVTKRGQDVALRCDPISGHVSLYWYRQALGQGPEFLTYFNYEAQQDKSGLPNDRFSAERPEGSISTLTIQRTEQRDSAMYRCASSSSTGVNYGYTFGSGTRLTVV.

V gene TRBV29-1 combines with J gene TRBJ2-1; 7 bases match TRBD2. V gave up 0 bases and J gave up 4 bases; unmatched junction bases: 6. The germline CDR1 and CDR2 sequences are SQVTM and ANQGSEA. The CDR3 totals 15 residues. The CDR3 nucleotides read TGCAGCGTTGAAGACAGAGGGAGGGCATACAATGAGCAGTTCTTC. Protein: CSVEDRGRAYNEQFF.

In this sample, this clone turned up a few times. V usage is TRBV27 and J usage is TRBJ2-7, with 10 bases matching TRBD1. The CDR3 sequence is 15 residues long. CDR1 and CDR2 (germline): MNHEY, SMNVEV (reference sequence). Trimming removed 1 base from V and 4 bases from J; junction bases left unmatched: 4. CDR3 coding DNA: TGTGCCAGCAGTTTATTAACGGACAGGGGGTACGAGCAGTACTTC. Translated: CASSLLTDRGYEQYF.

Written as DNA, the CDR3 is TGCGCCAGCAGCCAAGAGACAGTAGCCTCCTACGAGCAGTACTTC. Protein product: CASSQETVASYEQYF. V usage is TRBV4-1 and J usage is TRBJ2-7, with D possibly being TRBD1 (5 bases). CDR1 and CDR2 (germline): MGHRA, YSYEKL. The CDR3 is 15 residues long. The ends were cut back, 0 bases at V and 0 bases at J, with 9 bases in the middle.

The rearrangement links TRBV7-9 to TRBJ2-4; 7 positions match TRBD2. Trimming removed 5 bases from V and 9 bases from J; junction bases left unmatched: 16. This CDR3 comprises 16 residues. CDR1 and CDR2 (germline): SEHNR, FQNEAQ (reference sequence). For the CDR3, the DNA is TGTGCCAGCAGCGCCAGGGAGAAAGAGCCGGGGGGCATTCAGTACTTC. Protein: CASSAREKEPGGIQYF.

This clone occurred once. The chain recombines TRBV6-5 with TRBJ1-2, with a tentative D call TRBD1 (6 bases). There are 13 residues in the CDR3. Germline CDR1 reads MNHEY; CDR2 reads SVGAGI. V lost 5 bases, J lost 3 bases, and 10 bases lay in between. The DNA for the CDR3 is TGTGCCAGCAGTGTTTCAGGGGACTATGGCTACACCTTC. It codes for CASSVSGDYGYTF.

The CDR3 spells CASSYGLGPYEQYF. The CDR3 DNA is TGTGCCAGCAGTTACGGTCTGGGCCCCTACGAGCAGTACTTC. The V and J genes are TRBV6-5 and TRBJ2-7; D is uncertain. V was pared by 2 bases and J by 2 bases, with 10 bases between. The V gene's germline CDR1 is MNHEY and CDR2 SVGAGI. The CDR3 runs 14 residues.

The chain uses TRBV27 and TRBJ1-4; tentatively, D is TRBD1 (6 bases). The CDR3 runs to 16 residues. Trimming pared 3 bases from V and 7 bases from J, leaving 18 bases between. In germline, CDR1 is MNHEY, CDR2 SMNVEV (reference sequence). The CDR3 bases are TGTGCCAGCAGTTTCTCATATACAGGGAGTGGTGAAAAACTGTTTTTT. Translated: CASSFSYTGSGEKLFF.

In its sample, this clone was seen a few times. The V gene is TRBV4-3, the J gene TRBJ2-2, with TRBD2 matching over 9 bases. CDR1 is LGHNA and CDR2 is YSLEER in the germline V gene. The CDR3 totals 18 residues. The ends lost 4 bases at V and 1 base at J; junction bases unmatched: 10. This CDR3 is CASSPRLAGGQNTGELFF. DNA for the CDR3: TGCGCCAGCAGCCCGCGTCTGGCGGGAGGGCAGAACACCGGGGAGCTGTTTTTT.

This sequence joins TRBV7-9 and TRBJ1-2; no definite D call. Germline CDR1 SEHNR, CDR2 FQNEAQ (reference sequence). The length of the CDR3 is 12 residues. V lost 2 bases to trimming and J lost 5 bases, with 6 bases between them. In DNA, the CDR3 is TGTGCCAGCAGCTTATTTAGTTATGGCTACACCTTC. Residues: CASSLFSYGYTF.

The chain combines TRBV29-1 with TRBJ2-1; tentatively, D is TRBD2 (8 bases). Germline V gives CDR1 SQVTM, CDR2 ANQGSEA. With 7 bases removed from V and 8 bases from J, the gap between germline ends came to 42 bases. The CDR3 has 21 amino acids. This CDR3 reads CSAATGTSRYGTRRRGDEQFF. The DNA for the CDR3 is TGCAGCGCTGCGACAGGGACTAGTCGATACGGCACCCGACGGCGGGGAGATGAGCAGTTCTTC.

This clone occurred a few times. The rearrangement links TRBV4-1 to TRBJ2-7, with D possibly being TRBD1 or TRBD2 (5 bases each). CDR1 and CDR2 from the germline V gene are MGHRA and YSYEKL. This CDR3 spans 15 amino acids. The V end lost 0 bases, the J end lost 5 bases, and 14 bases lay between the germline ends. This CDR3 is CASSQEGERVHEQYF. CDR3 sequence (DNA): TGCGCCAGCAGCCAAGAGGGGGAAAGGGTCCACGAGCAGTACTTC.

This clone has a handful of counts. This sequence joins TRBV29-1 and TRBJ1-2; no reliable D call. Germline CDR1 and CDR2: SQVTM and ANQGSEA. V lost 6 bases, J lost 5 bases, and 4 bases lay in between. The CDR3 contains 9 residues. Written as DNA, the CDR3 is TGCAGCGTGCGGTATGGCTACACCTTC. Amino acids: CSVRYGYTF.